This T cell receptor (beta chain) was found in a study of shared clonotypes between healthy human individuals. Study information: Each donor had three CD4 naive, three CD4 memory, two CD8 naive and one CD8 memory plate. Study-level findings and limits: Sampling involved blood alone; tissue repertoires likely differ. Clonotype sharing among donors was thought likely to change with sequencing depth.

Sequenced by immunoSEQ multiplex PCR; TCRdb stores in-frame clones only, minus some. The sample lists roughly 2 million clones, around 96% seen once, with 0.85% to 1.2% in the top ten. About this clone: Its antigen is still unknown.

V lost 4 bases and J 8 bases, leaving 12 bases between the germline ends. Germline V lookup: CDR1 MGHDK, CDR2 SYGVNS. The CDR3 consists of 13 residues. The naive CD8 fraction comprised CD45RO-negative cells positively selected for CCR7 and excluded terminally differentiated effector memory CD45RA+ cells. The chain is built from TRBV25-1 and TRBJ2-1, with D maybe TRBD2 (6 bases). Sequencing used naive CD8+ T cells sorted from blood. The sequence was obtained from a man younger than 35 in good health. This chain's CDR3 is CASSGTSFDEQFF. The CDR3 region has the DNA TGTGCCAGCAGTGGTACTAGCTTTGATGAGCAGTTCTTC.